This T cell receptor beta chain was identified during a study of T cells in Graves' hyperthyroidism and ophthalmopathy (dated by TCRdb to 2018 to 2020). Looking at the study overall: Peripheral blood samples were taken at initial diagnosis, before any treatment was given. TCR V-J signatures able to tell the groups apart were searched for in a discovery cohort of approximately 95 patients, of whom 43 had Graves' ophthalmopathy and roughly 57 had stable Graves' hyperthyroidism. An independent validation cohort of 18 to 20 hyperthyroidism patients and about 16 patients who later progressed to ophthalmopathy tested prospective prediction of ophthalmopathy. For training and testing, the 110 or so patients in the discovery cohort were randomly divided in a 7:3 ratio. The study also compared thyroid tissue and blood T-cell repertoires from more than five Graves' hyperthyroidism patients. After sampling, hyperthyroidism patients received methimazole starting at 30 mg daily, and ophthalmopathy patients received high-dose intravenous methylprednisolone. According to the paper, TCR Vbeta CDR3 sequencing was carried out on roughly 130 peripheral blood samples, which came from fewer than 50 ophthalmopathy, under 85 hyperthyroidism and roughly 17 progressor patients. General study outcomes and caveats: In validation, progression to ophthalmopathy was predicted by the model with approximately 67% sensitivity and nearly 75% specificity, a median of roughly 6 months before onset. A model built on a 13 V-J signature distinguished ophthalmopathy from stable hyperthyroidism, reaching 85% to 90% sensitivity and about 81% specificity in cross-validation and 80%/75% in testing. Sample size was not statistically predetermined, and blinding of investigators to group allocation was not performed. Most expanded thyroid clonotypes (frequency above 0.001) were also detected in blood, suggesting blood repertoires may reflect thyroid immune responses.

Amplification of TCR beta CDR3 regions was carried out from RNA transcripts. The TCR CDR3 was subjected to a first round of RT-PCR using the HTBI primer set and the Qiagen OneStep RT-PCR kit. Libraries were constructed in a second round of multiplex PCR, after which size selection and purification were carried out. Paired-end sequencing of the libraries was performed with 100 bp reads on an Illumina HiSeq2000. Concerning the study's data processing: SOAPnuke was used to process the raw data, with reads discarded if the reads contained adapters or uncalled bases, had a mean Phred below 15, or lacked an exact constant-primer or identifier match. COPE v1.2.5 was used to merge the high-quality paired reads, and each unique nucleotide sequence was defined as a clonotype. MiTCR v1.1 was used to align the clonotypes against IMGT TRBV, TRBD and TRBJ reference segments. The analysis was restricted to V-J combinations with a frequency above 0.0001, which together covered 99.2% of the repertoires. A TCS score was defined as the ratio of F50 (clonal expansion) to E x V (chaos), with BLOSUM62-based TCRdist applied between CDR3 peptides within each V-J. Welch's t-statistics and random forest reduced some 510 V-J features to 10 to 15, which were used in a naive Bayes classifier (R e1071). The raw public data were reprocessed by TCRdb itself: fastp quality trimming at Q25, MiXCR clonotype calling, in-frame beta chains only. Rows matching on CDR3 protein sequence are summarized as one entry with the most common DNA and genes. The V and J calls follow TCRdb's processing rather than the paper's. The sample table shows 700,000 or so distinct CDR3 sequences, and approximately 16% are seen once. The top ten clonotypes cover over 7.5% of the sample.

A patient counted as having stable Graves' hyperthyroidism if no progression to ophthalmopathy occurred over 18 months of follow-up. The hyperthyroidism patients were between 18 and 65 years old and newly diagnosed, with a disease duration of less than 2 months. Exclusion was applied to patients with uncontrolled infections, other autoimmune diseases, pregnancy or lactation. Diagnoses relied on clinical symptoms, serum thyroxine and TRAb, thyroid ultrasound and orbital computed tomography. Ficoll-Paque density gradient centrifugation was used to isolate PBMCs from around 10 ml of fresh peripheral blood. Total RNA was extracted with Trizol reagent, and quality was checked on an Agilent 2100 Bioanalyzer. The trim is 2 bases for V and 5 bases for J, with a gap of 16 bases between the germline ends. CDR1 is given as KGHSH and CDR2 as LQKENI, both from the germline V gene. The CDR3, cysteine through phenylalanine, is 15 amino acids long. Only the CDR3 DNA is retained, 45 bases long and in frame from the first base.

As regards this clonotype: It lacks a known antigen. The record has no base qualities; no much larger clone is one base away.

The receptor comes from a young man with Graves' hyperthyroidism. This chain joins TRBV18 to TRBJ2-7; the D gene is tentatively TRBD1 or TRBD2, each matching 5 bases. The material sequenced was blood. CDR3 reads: CASSPTRFRENEQYF. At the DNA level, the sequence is TGTGCCAGCTCACCAACTCGGTTCAGGGAGAACGAGCAGTACTTC.